The sequence of this T cell receptor beta chain was determined in a study of cytomegalovirus exposure and HLA in healthy donors. Study-level points and caveats: Another analysis was done later, and it associated around 16,000 TCR beta sequences with HLA alleles at 0.05 false discovery rate.

The PCR ran on 60 Vbeta and 13 Jbeta primers. Sequenced by immunoSEQ multiplex PCR; TCRdb stores in-frame clones only, minus some. The sample totals tens of thousands of clones. Of note for this clone: The antigen remains undetermined.

The study sampled nominally healthy donors, though unrecorded immune exposures were likely. The V and J ends lost 5 bases and 4 bases, in that order; junction bases with no gene match: 2. CDR3 length equals 15 residues. The germline CDR1 and CDR2 sequences are SNHLY and FYNNEI. This chain uses TRBV2 with TRBJ2-1; 13 nucleotides line up with TRBD2. Input material: PBMCs. This clonotype was obtained from a young woman in good health and CMV-seronegative. CDR3 loop: CASSPLAGGYNEQFF. The CDR3 coding sequence is TGTGCCAGCAGTCCACTAGCGGGAGGGTACAATGAGCAGTTCTTC.